Included here is one T cell receptor beta chain sequence, with context. This clone's antigen is unknown. A commercial ELISA kit detecting HCMV-specific IgG in serum was used to determine HCMV serostatus. Ficoll density gradient centrifugation was used to isolate peripheral blood mononuclear cells from blood. Including the terminal cysteine and phenylalanine, the CDR3 comprises 17 residues. A DNA sequence was not provided. CDR1 and CDR2 are drawn from the germline V gene: LGHNT, FRNRAP. The sample comes from a study of T cells expressing NK-cell markers (TCRdb year 2020). A note on the overall study: In sorted CD3+CD56+NKG2C+, CD3+CD56+NKG2C- and CD3+CD56-NKG2C+ T-cell subsets from several donors, TCR beta-chain repertoires were profiled. Randomly selected healthy volunteers, three men and five women, were used as the eight sequenced donors. The libraries were sequenced on Illumina HiSeq 2000/2500, MiSeq or NextSeq, producing 2 x 150 bp reads. Among the eight sequenced donors, only one was HCMV-seronegative, while the other seven were HCMV-seropositive.

Results the study describes overall, beyond this receptor: In six donors, the dominant CD3+CD56+NKG2C+ clonotypes ranked among the top 10 CD8+ clonotypes, making up roughly 1.0-7.0% of CD8+ T cells. Those dominant clonotypes were again the most abundant among CD3+CD56-NKG2C+ cells in a handful of donors, at about 28.3-60.1%. It remained unclear whether the expanded NKG2C-expressing T cell clones were specific for HCMV antigens.

Sequencing instrument: Illumina HiSeq 2000. TCR beta cDNA libraries were prepared using 5'RACE template switching, which introduced a universal primer site and unique molecular identifiers. cDNA synthesis was primed from the TCR beta constant segment and was followed by two successive PCR amplification steps. Concerning the study's data processing: MIGEC handled demultiplexing of the reads and grouping by UMI, while MiTCR was used to assemble and quantify clonotypes. Only TCR cDNA sequences supported by at least two reads were kept to exclude erroneous sequences. The tcR package was used for downstream repertoire analysis, and clonotypes were matched between fractions using CDR3 nucleotide sequence together with V segment. VDJmatch was used to annotate antigen specificity against VDJdb, with one amino acid substitution in CDR3 permitted. TCRdb reanalyzed the reads, keeping one entry per CDR3 protein sequence and omitting DNA. Here the V and J calls rest on TCRdb's processing, not on the authors' analysis. The sample table records 250,000 to 300,000 distinct CDR3 sequences. Of the sample, around 4% is held by the ten largest clones.

The TCR was taken from a woman between 18 and 69 years old in good health. The chain uses TRBV12-5 and TRBJ1-2; TCRdb lists TRBD1, though no DNA is available to test this call. Sequencing used blood T cells: a sorted CD56 or NKG2C T cell subset, CD4+ or CD8+ T cells, or bulk PBMC T cells (not recorded which). The CDR3 reads CASGLVPSGQGIYGYTF.